Following are 15 T cell receptor beta chains from one sample sequenced in a study of beta chain features in type 1 diabetes. Study-wide results and limits: Within each of all four CD4+ subsets, Type 1 diabetes patients had TCRB CDR3s that were moderately but significantly shorter.

Their recognized antigens are unknown. All of the isolated RNA was reverse transcribed, so expressed TCRB transcripts were sequenced. Clones were sequenced by immunoSEQ multiplex PCR, and TCRdb holds only the in-frame ones, with some missing. The table records 680,000 or so clones, 13% of them present only once. Source material: naive CD4+ T cells from blood. These receptors all come from a man aged 18 to 30 with type 1 diabetes.

This clone came up a few times. V and J are TRBV5-4 and TRBJ1-2, with 9 bases fitting TRBD1. Germline V gives CDR1 SGHNT, CDR2 YYREEE (reference sequence). This CDR3 has 14 residues. With V trimmed by 5 bases and J by 6 bases, 8 bases remained unmatched. CDR3 in DNA: TGTGCCAGCAGAGGACAGGGGCGTCTTCATGGCTACACCTTC. As protein: CASRGQGRLHGYTF.

This clone was found a few times. J is TRBJ1-1 and V is TRBV30, with D tentatively TRBD1 (5 bases). The CDR3 contains 14 residues. Looked up from germline, CDR1 is GTSNPN and CDR2 is SVGIG (reference sequence). The V end was cut by 5 bases, the J end by 3 bases, with 16 bases between. The CDR3 coding sequence is TGTGCCTGGGACCGGGGCTCCGGGCACACTGAAGCTTTCTTT. Protein sequence: CAWDRGSGHTEAFF.

This clone was recorded only once. The chain uses TRBV19 and TRBJ2-5; D is possibly TRBD1 (6 bases). Germline CDR1 is LNHDA and CDR2 is SQIVND (reference sequence). This CDR3 has 15 residues. Trimming removed 3 bases from V and 1 base from J, with 12 bases in between. CDR3 residues: CASSIAPGVQETQYF. CDR3 sequence (DNA): TGTGCCAGTAGTATCGCGCCAGGGGTCCAAGAGACCCAGTACTTC.

This chain connects TRBV7-9 to TRBJ1-4; D not certain. The V end was cut by 5 bases, the J end by 7 bases, with 20 bases between. Germline V lookup: CDR1 SEHNR, CDR2 FQNEAQ (reference sequence). The CDR3 spans 16 residues. The DNA of the CDR3 is TGTGCCAGCAGCGCCGAGGCGGACCCCGCTTCTGAAAAACTGTTTTTT. Translated, it gives CASSAEADPASEKLFF.

Here the CDR3 reads CASRAEDGRFTYGYTF. CDR3 nucleotides: TGTGCCAGCAGGGCGGAGGACGGACGATTTACTTATGGCTACACCTTC. This sequence joins TRBV9 and TRBJ1-2; D remains unclear. V was trimmed by 5 bases and J by 5 bases, leaving 22 bases between them. CDR1 is SGDLS, CDR2 YYNGEE, per germline. The CDR3 extends over 16 amino acids.

This clone was seen more than once but under ten times. This sequence joins TRBV6-5 and TRBJ2-7; 7 nucleotides agree with TRBD2. Germline values: CDR1 MNHEY, CDR2 SVGAGI. With 3 bases clipped from V and 2 bases from J, the junction kept 7 bases outside the gene matches. The CDR3 totals 15 residues. The CDR3 DNA reads as TGTGCCAGCAGTTATGTAGCGGGCGATACCTACGAGCAGTACTTC. It is translated as CASSYVAGDTYEQYF.

This rearrangement joins TRBV7-9 to TRBJ2-7; 12 bases line up with TRBD1. Trimming removed 4 bases from V and 2 bases from J; junction bases left unmatched: 3. This CDR3 region has 15 residues. Per the germline V gene, CDR1 is SEHNR and CDR2 is FQNEAQ (reference sequence). The CDR3 coding sequence is TGTGCCAGCAGCTCGGGACAGGGGGCGACCTACGAGCAGTACTTC. It specifies CASSSGQGATYEQYF. Variable domain in full (rest from reference TRBV7-9 and TRBJ2-7): DTGVSQNPRHKITKRGQNVTFRCDPISEHNRLYWYRQTLGQGPEFLTYFQNEAQLEKSRLLSDRFSAERPKGSFSTLEIQRTEQGDSAMYLCASSSGQGATYEQYFGPGTRLTVT.

This clone was seen only a few times. J is TRBJ2-1 and V is TRBV10-3; 7 bases are shared with TRBD1. The CDR3 spans 17 residues. CDR1 and CDR2 from the germline V gene are ENHRY and SYGVKD. Losses at the gene ends were 0 bases for V and 5 bases for J; bases not matched to a gene: 10. CDR3 in amino acids: CAISESYRDRSDNEQFF. The CDR3 DNA reads TGTGCCATCAGTGAGTCCTACCGGGACAGAAGCGACAATGAGCAGTTCTTC.

V is TRBV30 and J is TRBJ2-5, with D hard to call. The CDR3 consists of 12 residues. Germline values: CDR1 GTSNPN, CDR2 SVGIG (reference sequence). V lost 6 bases and J 0 bases, leaving 8 bases between the germline ends. DNA for the CDR3: TGTGCCTGTACAGAGTACCAAGAGACCCAGTACTTC. Its translation: CACTEYQETQYF.

Remarks on this clone: This specimen includes other DNA sequences encoding the same CDR3. This CDR3 is CASSLVPGSSTDTQYF. DNA of the CDR3: TGCGCCAGCAGCTTGGTCCCAGGCTCCTCCACAGATACGCAGTATTTT. The chain carries TRBV5-1 and TRBJ2-3; D remains ambiguous. The germline CDR1 and CDR2 sequences are SGHRS and YFSETQ. The CDR3 loop spans 16 amino acids. Trimming shortened V by 0 bases and J by 2 bases, and 13 bases separated the two germline ends.

This clone turned up a few times. V and J are TRBV7-9 and TRBJ1-1, with a weak D call TRBD1 (6 bases). The germline V gene has CDR1 SEHNR and CDR2 FQNEAQ (reference sequence). V was trimmed by 0 bases and J by 0 bases, leaving 8 bases between them. The CDR3 consists of 15 residues. The CDR3 bases are TGTGCCAGCAGCTTAGCAGGACAGCTGAACACTGAAGCTTTCTTT. Encoded protein: CASSLAGQLNTEAFF.

This clone was seen more than once but under ten times. The rearrangement joins TRBV4-1 to TRBJ1-5; D gene unclear. Trimming stripped 1 base from V and 11 bases from J, with 9 bases between. CDR1 and CDR2 (germline): MGHRA, YSYEKL. CDR3 length: 12 amino acids. The CDR3 sequence is CASSQGGLAQHF. CDR3 in DNA: TGCGCCAGCAGCCAAGGAGGGTTGGCCCAGCATTTT.

CDR3 coding DNA: TGTGCCAGCAGCCCCGGGGAGTTTCGAGAGACCCAGTACTTC. Encoded protein: CASSPGEFRETQYF. The chain employs TRBV7-7 and TRBJ2-5; possible D gene TRBD2, 5 bases. CDR1 is SSHAT and CDR2 is FNYEAQ in the germline V gene (reference sequence). The CDR3 consists of 14 residues. V was pared by 5 bases and J by 4 bases, with 14 bases between.

V gene TRBV27 combines with J gene TRBJ1-2; D is unresolved. This CDR3 is built from 15 residues. The V end was cut by 5 bases, the J end by 1 base, with 14 bases between. Germline CDR1 MNHEY, CDR2 SMNVEV (reference sequence). The DNA for the CDR3 is TGTGCCAGCAGTCCCCCAGGACGGATTAACTATGGCTACACCTTC. Protein sequence: CASSPPGRINYGYTF.

The rearrangement links TRBV7-6 to TRBJ2-7, with D uncertain. Germline V lookup: CDR1 SGHVS, CDR2 FNYEAQ. This CDR3 is built from 14 residues. V was cut by 8 bases and J by 2 bases, with 16 bases left in between. This CDR3 reads CASSPFVPTYEQYF. DNA of the CDR3: TGTGCCAGCTCACCTTTTGTACCTACCTACGAGCAGTACTTC. The complete variable domain, with remaining parts taken from reference TRBV7-6 and TRBJ2-7, reads GAGVSQSPRYKVTKRGQDVALRCDPISGHVSLYWYRQALGQGPEFLTYFNYEAQQDKSGLPNDRFSAERPEGSISTLTIQRTEQRDSAMYRCASSPFVPTYEQYFGPGTRLTVT.